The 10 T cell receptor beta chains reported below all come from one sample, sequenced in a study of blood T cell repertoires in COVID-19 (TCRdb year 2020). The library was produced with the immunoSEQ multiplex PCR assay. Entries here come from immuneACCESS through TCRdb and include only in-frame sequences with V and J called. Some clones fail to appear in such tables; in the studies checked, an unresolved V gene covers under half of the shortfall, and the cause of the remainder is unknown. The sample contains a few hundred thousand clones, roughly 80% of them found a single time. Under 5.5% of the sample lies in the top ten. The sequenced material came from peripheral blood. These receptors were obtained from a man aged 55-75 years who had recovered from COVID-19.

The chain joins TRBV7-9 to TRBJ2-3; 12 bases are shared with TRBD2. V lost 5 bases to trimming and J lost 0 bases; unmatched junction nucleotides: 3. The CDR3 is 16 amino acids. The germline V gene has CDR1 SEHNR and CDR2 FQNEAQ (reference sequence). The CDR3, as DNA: TGTGCCAGCAGCCTCGGACTAGCGGGGAGCACAGATACGCAGTATTTT. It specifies CASSLGLAGSTDTQYF.

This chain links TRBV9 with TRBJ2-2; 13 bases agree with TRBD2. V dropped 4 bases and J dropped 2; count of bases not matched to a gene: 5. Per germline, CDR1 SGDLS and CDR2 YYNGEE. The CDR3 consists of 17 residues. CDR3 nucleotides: TGTGCCAGCAGCCCCCGACTAGCGGGAGGAAACACCGGGGAGCTGTTTTTT. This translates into CASSPRLAGGNTGELFF. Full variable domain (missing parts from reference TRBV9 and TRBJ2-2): DSGVTQTPKHLITATGQRVTLRCSPRSGDLSVYWYQQSLDQGLQFLIQYYNGEERAKGNILERFSAQQFPDLHSELNLSSLELGDSALYFCASSPRLAGGNTGELFFGEGSRLTVL.

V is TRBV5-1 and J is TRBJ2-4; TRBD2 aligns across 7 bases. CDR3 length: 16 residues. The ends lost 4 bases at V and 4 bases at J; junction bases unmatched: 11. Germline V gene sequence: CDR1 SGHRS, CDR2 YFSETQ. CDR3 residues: CASSPAPTSRKNIQYF. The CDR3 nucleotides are TGCGCCAGCAGCCCGGCGCCGACTAGCAGAAAAAACATTCAGTACTTC.

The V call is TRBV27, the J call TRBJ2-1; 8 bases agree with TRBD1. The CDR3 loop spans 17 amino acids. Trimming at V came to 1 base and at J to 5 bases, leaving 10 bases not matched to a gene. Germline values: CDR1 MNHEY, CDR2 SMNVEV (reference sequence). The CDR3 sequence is CASSLFGQGRRDNEQFF. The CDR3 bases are TGTGCCAGCAGTTTATTTGGACAGGGTCGGAGGGACAATGAGCAGTTCTTC.

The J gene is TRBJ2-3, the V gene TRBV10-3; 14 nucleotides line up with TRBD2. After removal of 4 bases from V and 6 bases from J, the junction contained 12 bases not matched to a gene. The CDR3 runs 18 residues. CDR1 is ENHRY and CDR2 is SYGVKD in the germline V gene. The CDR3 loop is CAISALGLAGAGGDTQYF. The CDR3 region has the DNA TGTGCCATCAGTGCCTTGGGACTAGCGGGAGCGGGGGGGGATACGCAGTATTTT.

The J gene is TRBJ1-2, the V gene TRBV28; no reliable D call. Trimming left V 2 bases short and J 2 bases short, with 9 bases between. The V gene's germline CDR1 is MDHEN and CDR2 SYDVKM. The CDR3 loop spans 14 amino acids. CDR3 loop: CASSLTTGNYGYTF. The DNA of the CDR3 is TGTGCCAGCAGTTTAACGACGGGAAACTATGGCTACACCTTC.

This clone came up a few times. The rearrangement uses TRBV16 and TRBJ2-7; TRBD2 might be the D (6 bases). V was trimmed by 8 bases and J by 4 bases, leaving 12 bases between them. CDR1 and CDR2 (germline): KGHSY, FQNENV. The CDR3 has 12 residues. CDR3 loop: CASGRAGYEQYF. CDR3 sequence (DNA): TGTGCCAGCGGCAGGGCGGGGTACGAGCAGTACTTC.

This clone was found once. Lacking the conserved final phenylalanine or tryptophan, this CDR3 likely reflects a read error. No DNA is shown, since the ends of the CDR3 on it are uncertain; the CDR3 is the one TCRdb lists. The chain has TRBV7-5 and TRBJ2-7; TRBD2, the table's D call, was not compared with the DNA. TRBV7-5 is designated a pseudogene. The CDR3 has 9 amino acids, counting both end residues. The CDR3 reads CARSLGDSP.

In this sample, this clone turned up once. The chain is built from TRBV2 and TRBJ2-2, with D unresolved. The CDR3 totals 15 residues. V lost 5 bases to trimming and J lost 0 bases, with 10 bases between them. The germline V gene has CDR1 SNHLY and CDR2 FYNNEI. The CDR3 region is CASSLEQTNTGELFF. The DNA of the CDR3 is TGTGCCAGCAGTCTCGAACAAACGAACACCGGGGAGCTGTTTTTT.

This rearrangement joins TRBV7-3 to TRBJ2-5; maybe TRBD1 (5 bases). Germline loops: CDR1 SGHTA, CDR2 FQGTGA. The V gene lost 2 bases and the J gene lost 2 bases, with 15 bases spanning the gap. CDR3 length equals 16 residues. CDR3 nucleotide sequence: TGTGCCAGCAGCTTAGGGGCCATCACAGATCAAGAGACCCAGTACTTC. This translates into CASSLGAITDQETQYF.